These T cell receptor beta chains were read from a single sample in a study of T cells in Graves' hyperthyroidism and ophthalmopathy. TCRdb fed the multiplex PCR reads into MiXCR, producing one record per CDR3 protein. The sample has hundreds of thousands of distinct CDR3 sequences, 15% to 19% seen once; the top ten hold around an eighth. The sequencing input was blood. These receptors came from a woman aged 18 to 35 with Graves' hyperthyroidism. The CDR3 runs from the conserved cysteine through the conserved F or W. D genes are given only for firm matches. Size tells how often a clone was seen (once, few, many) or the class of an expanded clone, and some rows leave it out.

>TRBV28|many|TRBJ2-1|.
TGTGCCAGCAGTTTATCCCGGGGTGGACGGGGCGAGCAGTTCTTC
CASSLSRGGRGEQFF
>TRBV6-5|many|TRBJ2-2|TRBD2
TGTGCCAGCAGTTACACCACTAGCGGGAGGAACACCGGGGAGCTGTTTTTT
CASSYTTSGRNTGELFF
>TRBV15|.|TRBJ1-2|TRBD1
TGTGCCACCAGCATGGGACAGGGGGCGCTTAGCTATGGCTACACCTTC
CATSMGQGALSYGYTF
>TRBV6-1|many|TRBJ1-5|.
TGTGCCAGCAGTGCTTTTTCGGTTTTGGGCAATCAGCCCCAGCATTTT
CASSAFSVLGNQPQHF
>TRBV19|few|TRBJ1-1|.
TGTGCCAGTAGTTACCTCCTTGGTGAAGCTTTCTTT
CASSYLLGEAFF
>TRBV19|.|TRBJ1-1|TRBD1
TGTGCCAGTAGCCACCTGGACAGGGCTGACACTGAAGCTTTCTTT
CASSHLDRADTEAFF
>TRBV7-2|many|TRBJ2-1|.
TGTGCCAGCCTTAGGGGGGGGACCGAGCAGTTCTTC
CASLRGGTEQFF
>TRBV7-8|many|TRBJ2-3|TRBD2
TGTGCCAGCAGCTTCTTCGGGAGGAACACAGATACGCAGTATTTT
CASSFFGRNTDTQYF
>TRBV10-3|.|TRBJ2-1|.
TGTGCCATCAGTGACCCTCGGAATGAGCAGTTCTTC
CAISDPRNEQFF
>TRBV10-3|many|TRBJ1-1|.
TGTGCCATCAGTGTGAAGGACGGGAACACTGAAGCTTTCTTT
CAISVKDGNTEAFF
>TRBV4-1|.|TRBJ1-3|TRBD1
TGCGCCAGCAGCCAGGGGACAGGGGGCAAAAACACCATATATTTT
CASSQGTGGKNTIYF
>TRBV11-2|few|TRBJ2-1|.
TGTGCCAGCAGCTTCGGGGTCGGGCAGGTGATGACCCATGAGCAGTTCTTC
CASSFGVGQVMTHEQFF
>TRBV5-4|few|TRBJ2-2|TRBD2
TGTGCCAGCAGCTCTGCTAGCGGCGGGGAGCTGTTTTTT
CASSSASGGELFF
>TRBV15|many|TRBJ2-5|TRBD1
TGTGCCACCAGCAGCCGGGACAGGGGGTCCGAGACCCAGTACTTC
CATSSRDRGSETQYF
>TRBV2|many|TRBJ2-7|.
TGTACCAGCAGCGCCCAGGGGACCGTTACCTACGAGCAGTACTTC
CTSSAQGTVTYEQYF
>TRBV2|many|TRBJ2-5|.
TGTGCCAGCATCGTGGGGCCCTCACGGACCCAGTACTTC
CASIVGPSRTQYF
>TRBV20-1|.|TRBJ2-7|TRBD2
TGCAGTGCTAGACTTAGCGGGAGAACCTACGAGCAGTACTTC
CSARLSGRTYEQYF
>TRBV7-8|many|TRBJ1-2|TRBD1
TGTGCCAGCAGCTTACGCCGGGACAGGGGAATGGTCGGCTACACCTTC
CASSLRRDRGMVGYTF
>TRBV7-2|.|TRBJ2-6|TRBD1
TGTGCCAGCAGTCTTACAGGGGGAACCTCTGGGGCCAACGTCCTGACTTTC
CASSLTGGTSGANVLTF
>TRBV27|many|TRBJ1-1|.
TGTGCCAGCAGTTCCCAACCCGTGGGCACTGAAGCTTTCTTT
CASSSQPVGTEAFF
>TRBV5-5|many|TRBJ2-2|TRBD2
TGTGCCAGCAGACCTACTAGCGGCTGGGGGACCGGGGAGCTGTTTTTT
CASRPTSGWGTGELFF
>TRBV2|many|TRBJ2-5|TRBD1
TGTGCCAGCCACCGGGAACGCGGGACAGGGGGCGAGACCCAGTACTTC
CASHRERGTGGETQYF
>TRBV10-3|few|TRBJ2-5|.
TGTGCCATCAACACAGACGGAGCTCGGACCCAGTACTTC
CAINTDGARTQYF
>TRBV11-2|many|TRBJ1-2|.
TGTGCCAGCAGCTTAGGGTTTGGTGGCTACACCTTC
CASSLGFGGYTF
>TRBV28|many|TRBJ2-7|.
TGTGCCAGCAGTCTGGAGGCGGTATACGAGCAGTACTTC
CASSLEAVYEQYF